Listed here is a single T cell receptor beta chain. The antigen is unknown. The data are from a study of cytomegalovirus exposure and HLA in healthy donors. Background on the study: One earlier analysis, a look at around 180 million T cells, found around 110 million unique TCR beta sequences. Notes on the study in general: Most CMV-associated TCR beta chains were later found to appear HLA-restricted.

Germline-derived CDR1 and CDR2 are MNHNS and SASEGT. CDR3 size: 15 residues. Trimming removed 4 bases from V and 5 bases from J, with 15 bases in between. The PCR ran on 60 Vbeta and 13 Jbeta primers. Data came from immunoSEQ multiplex PCR; TCRdb stores just in-frame clones and leaves some out. Its listing shows tens of thousands of clones. This TCR derives from a man between 35 and 55 years old in good health and CMV-seronegative. The material sequenced was PBMCs. The V gene is TRBV6-1, the J gene TRBJ1-5; weak D call: TRBD1 (5 bases). This chain's CDR3 is CASSATAGPDQPQHF. CDR3 coding DNA: TGTGCCAGCAGTGCCACCGCGGGGCCGGATCAGCCCCAGCATTTT.